These 32 T cell receptor beta chains originate from one sample sequenced in a study of Graves' ophthalmopathy and Graves' hyperthyroidism. TCR beta CDR3 regions were amplified from RNA transcripts. The library came from an HTBI-primed first-round RT-PCR and a second-round multiplex PCR. TCRdb ran MiXCR on the multiplex PCR reads and lists one entry per CDR3 protein. The repertoire holds a few hundred thousand distinct CDR3 sequences, under 25% seen once, with approximately 3% in the top ten. The material sequenced was peripheral blood. The receptor set was obtained from a woman between 18 and 29 years old with stable Graves' hyperthyroidism.

Only a few counts were recorded for this clonotype. A read error may produce the germline difference seen at one junction end. The chain uses TRBV6-1 and TRBJ2-6; a possible D gene is TRBD1 (6 bases). The CDR3 consists of 16 residues. Germline V lookup: CDR1 MNHNS, CDR2 SASEGT. The CDR3 nucleotides read TGTGCCAGTTCCGACAGGTCCGGCTATGGGGCCAACGTTCTGACTTTC. Translated, it gives CASSDRSGYGANVLTF.

This sequence joins TRBV6-1 and TRBJ1-2; 7 positions match TRBD1. Losses at the gene ends were 4 bases for V and 2 bases for J; bases not matched to a gene: 7. Germline lookup yields CDR1 MNHNS and CDR2 SASEGT. This CDR3 has 15 amino acids. The CDR3 loop is CASSAVQGSNYGYTF. The CDR3 region has the DNA TGTGCCAGCAGTGCTGTACAGGGGTCGAACTATGGCTACACCTTC.

This clonotype was recorded at least ten times. The V gene is TRBV7-2, the J gene TRBJ2-2; D not certain. The CDR3 extends over 13 amino acids. The germline V gene encodes CDR1 SGHTA and CDR2 FQGNSA. V lost 5 bases to trimming and J lost 6 bases, with 10 bases between them. The CDR3 nucleotides are TGTGCCAGCAGCGCACGACGCGCCGGGGAGCTGTTTTTT. Translation gives CASSARRAGELFF.

This clonotype has at least ten counts. The chain employs TRBV6-5 and TRBJ2-7; 8 nucleotides agree with TRBD2. The length of the CDR3 is 12 residues. Germline CDR1 MNHEY, CDR2 SVGAGI. Losses at the gene ends were 2 bases for V and 6 bases for J; bases not matched to a gene: 0. This CDR3 is CASSYSGGEQYF. CDR3 in DNA: TGTGCCAGCAGTTACAGCGGGGGCGAGCAGTACTTC.

About this clonotype: At one end, the junction sequence differs from germline, possibly due to a read error. This chain links TRBV2 with TRBJ2-4, with D perhaps TRBD1 (5 bases). The CDR3 extends over 11 amino acids. The V gene's germline CDR1 is SNHLY and CDR2 FYNNEI. The CDR3 coding sequence is TGTGCCAGCACCCAGGAAGGGGCCAAGGTCTTC. This encodes CASTQEGAKVF. Drawing the rest from reference TRBV2 and TRBJ2-4, the complete variable domain is EPEVTQTPSHQVTQMGQEVILRCVPISNHLYFYWYRQILGQKVEFLVSFYNNEISEKSEIFDDQFSVERPDGSNFTLKIRSTKLEDSAMYFCASTQEGAKVFGAGTRLSVL.

This clonotype was detected many times. This chain connects TRBV19 to TRBJ2-7, with 7 bases fitting TRBD1. This CDR3 has 13 amino acids. The V gene's germline CDR1 is LNHDA and CDR2 SQIVND (reference sequence). V trimming: 10 bases; J trimming: 4 bases; junction bases outside the gene matches: 10. This chain's CDR3 is CATRQGVAYEQYF. The CDR3 DNA follows: TGTGCCACCAGACAGGGAGTGGCGTACGAGCAGTACTTC.

There are many counts of this clonotype. This sequence joins TRBV19 and TRBJ1-1; D gene unclear. With 6 bases removed from V and 5 bases from J, the gap between germline ends came to 16 bases. The CDR3 has 14 amino acids. CDR1 is LNHDA, CDR2 SQIVND, per germline (reference sequence). CDR3 nucleotide sequence: TGTGCCAGTAGCGAAGGGCCCCGAGGAACTGAAGCTTTCTTT. Amino acid sequence: CASSEGPRGTEAFF.

This chain uses TRBV6-1 with TRBJ2-2; perhaps TRBD1 as D (5 bases). The V gene's germline CDR1 is MNHNS and CDR2 SASEGT. The CDR3 runs to 15 residues. Trimming stripped 2 bases from V and 6 bases from J, with 13 bases between. The CDR3 region is CASSEKRQSAGELFF. The CDR3 nucleotides read TGTGCCAGCAGTGAAAAGAGACAGTCGGCCGGGGAGCTGTTTTTT.

This clonotype was picked up many times. The V gene is TRBV27, the J gene TRBJ2-5, with 13 positions matching TRBD2. V lost 5 bases, J lost 5 bases, and 8 bases stayed unmatched. The CDR3 spans 16 residues. Germline V gives CDR1 MNHEY, CDR2 SMNVEV (reference sequence). The CDR3, as DNA: TGTGCCAGCAGTGAAGGACTAGCGGGAGTATTGGAGACCCAGTACTTC. Amino acid sequence: CASSEGLAGVLETQYF.

This clonotype has at least ten counts. This chain uses TRBV5-1 with TRBJ2-5; D is unclear. Germline V lookup: CDR1 SGHRS, CDR2 YFSETQ. The length of the CDR3 is 11 residues. V shed 0 bases and J shed 13 bases, with 10 bases lying between them. The CDR3 protein is CASSLDRSWYF. The CDR3 coding sequence is TGCGCCAGCAGCTTGGACCGCTCTTGGTACTTC.

V gene TRBV6-5 combines with J gene TRBJ1-5, with unresolved D. With 2 bases removed from V and 6 bases from J, the gap between germline ends came to 11 bases. CDR1 and CDR2 from the germline V gene are MNHEY and SVGAGI. CDR3 length: 14 residues. This CDR3 is CASSYATSGQPQHF. In nucleotides, the CDR3 is TGTGCCAGCAGTTACGCCACTAGCGGTCAGCCCCAGCATTTT.

The rearrangement joins TRBV20-1 to TRBJ1-6; a weak D match, TRBD1 (5 bases). V was cut by 3 bases and J by 8 bases, with 17 bases left in between. CDR3 size: 15 residues. CDR1 and CDR2 (germline): DFQATT, SNEGSKA (reference sequence). In DNA form, the CDR3 reads TGCAGTGCTAGGCGCCAGGGCCAGGATTATTCACCCCTCCACTTT. Translation: CSARRQGQDYSPLHF.

This clonotype was counted many times. The CDR3 is CASSGPRQVQETQYF. In nucleotides, the CDR3 is TGTGCCAGCAGTGGACCGAGACAGGTTCAAGAGACCCAGTACTTC. V is TRBV6-2 or TRBV6-3 and J is TRBJ2-5, with a weak D call TRBD1 (6 bases). The germline V gene has CDR1 MNHEY and CDR2 SVGEGT. The CDR3 length is 15 residues. V was cut by 5 bases and J by 2 bases, with 15 bases left in between.

V and J are TRBV6-5 and TRBJ1-5, with D unclear. CDR3 length equals 15 residues. Looked up from germline, CDR1 is MNHEY and CDR2 is SVGAGI. Trimming shortened V by 0 bases and J by 0 bases, and 6 bases separated the two germline ends. CDR3 in amino acids: CASSYSRHSNQPQHF. DNA of the CDR3: TGTGCCAGCAGTTACTCCAGGCATAGCAATCAGCCCCAGCATTTT.

The chain carries TRBV6-1 and TRBJ1-2; D unclear. The length of the CDR3 is 13 residues. With 7 bases removed from V and 4 bases from J, the gap between germline ends came to 13 bases. CDR1 MNHNS and CDR2 SASEGT come from the germline V gene. The CDR3 is CASTDTPIYGYTF. The CDR3 DNA sequence: TGTGCCAGCACAGACACTCCCATCTATGGCTACACCTTC.

The rearrangement uses TRBV28 and TRBJ1-1; D is undetermined. The V end lost 6 bases, the J end lost 9 bases, and 17 bases lay between the germline ends. CDR1 is MDHEN, CDR2 SYDVKM, per germline. CDR3 size: 13 residues. CDR3 DNA sequence: TGTGCCAGCAGCTTCTCCACTCCTAGTCAAGCTTTCTTT. Translating gives CASSFSTPSQAFF.

Ten or more counts support this clonotype. V gene TRBV5-1 combines with J gene TRBJ2-7; TRBD2 might be the D (7 bases). Germline V lookup: CDR1 SGHRS, CDR2 YFSETQ. V dropped 4 bases and J dropped 5 bases, with 25 bases sitting between them. The CDR3 contains 17 residues. The CDR3 protein is CASSLGTFRGRFDEQYF. CDR3 sequence (DNA): TGCGCCAGCAGCCTAGGGACATTCCGCGGGAGATTCGACGAGCAGTACTTC.

The chain's CDR3 is CASSPSGRSYEQYF. The CDR3 DNA sequence: TGTGCCAGCTCACCAAGCGGGAGGTCCTACGAGCAGTACTTC. The V and J genes are TRBV18 and TRBJ2-7; 9 bases are shared with TRBD2. V trimming: 2 bases; J trimming: 1 base; junction bases outside the gene matches: 0. CDR1 is KGHSH, CDR2 LQKENI, per germline. The CDR3 extends over 14 amino acids.

This clonotype appeared many times. The CDR3, as DNA: TGTGCCTGGAGAGAACAGGGGGACACTGAAGCTTTCTTT. This sequence encodes CAWREQGDTEAFF. The chain has TRBV30 and TRBJ1-1, with 8 bases that match TRBD1. Per the germline V gene, CDR1 is GTSNPN and CDR2 is SVGIG (reference sequence). V lost 3 bases, J lost 3 bases, and 3 bases stayed unmatched. The CDR3 consists of 13 residues.

This clonotype was seen repeatedly, ten times or more. The CDR3 loop is CASSSGQGHNEKLFF. As DNA, the CDR3 is TGTGCCAGCAGTTCAGGACAGGGGCATAATGAAAAACTGTTTTTT. The chain couples TRBV28 to TRBJ1-4; 9 bases are shared with TRBD1. Germline CDR1 is MDHEN and CDR2 is SYDVKM. The CDR3 extends over 15 amino acids. V gave up 4 bases and J gave up 4 bases; unmatched junction bases: 4.

This clonotype was observed at least ten times. This rearrangement joins TRBV7-3 to TRBJ1-2; 7 bases map to TRBD1. The J segment lost 14 bases and the V segment lost 4 bases, leaving 10 bases of the junction unmatched. CDR3 size: 12 residues. The germline CDR1 and CDR2 sequences are SGHTA and FQGTGA. The CDR3 here is CASSSTDRVKTF. The CDR3 nucleotides are TGTGCCAGCAGCTCCACCGACAGGGTAAAGACCTTC. Looking up the rest from reference TRBV7-3 and TRBJ1-2 gives the full variable domain: GAGVSQTPSNKVTEKGKYVELRCDPISGHTALYWYRQSLGQGPEFLIYFQGTGAADDSGLPNDRFFAVRPEGSVSTLKIQRTERGDSAVYLCASSSTDRVKTFGSGTRLTVV.

This clonotype was seen many times. The CDR3 protein is CATSRDLTRGAGEAFF. Here the CDR3 DNA reads TGTGCCACCAGCAGAGATCTTACCCGGGGGGCCGGGGAAGCTTTCTTT. The V and J genes are TRBV15 and TRBJ1-1; a weak D match, TRBD1 (6 bases). Germline V lookup: CDR1 LNHNV, CDR2 YYDKDF (reference sequence). The germline V and J ends were trimmed by 0 bases and 8 bases, with 19 bases remaining between them. CDR3 length equals 16 residues.

The table lists this clonotype with a few counts. J is TRBJ2-2 and V is TRBV18; D is uncertain. Trimming removed 3 bases at V and 1 base at J, with 9 bases between. Germline-derived CDR1 and CDR2 are KGHSH and LQKENI. The CDR3 contains 15 residues. CDR3 region: CASSPLDGNTGELFF. CDR3 nucleotide sequence: TGTGCCAGCTCACCCTTGGACGGGAACACCGGGGAGCTGTTTTTT. Drawing the rest from reference TRBV18 and TRBJ2-2, the complete variable domain is NAGVMQNPRHLVRRRGQEARLRCSPMKGHSHVYWYRQLPEEGLKFMVYLQKENIIDESGMPKERFSAEFPKEGPSILRIQQVVRGDSAAYFCASSPLDGNTGELFFGEGSRLTVL.

This chain uses TRBV27 with TRBJ2-6; D remains unclear. The CDR3 spans 15 residues. CDR1 and CDR2 (germline): MNHEY, SMNVEV (reference sequence). V lost 5 bases to trimming and J lost 2 bases, with 10 bases between them. The CDR3 DNA reads TGTGCCAGCAGTCCTATAGTCGCTGGGGCCAACGTCCTGACTTTC. Residues: CASSPIVAGANVLTF.

In its sample, this clonotype was seen many times. The V call is TRBV20-1, the J call TRBJ2-7, with 7 nucleotides matching TRBD1. Germline CDR1 is DFQATT and CDR2 is SNEGSKA (reference sequence). Trimming removed 0 bases from V and 0 bases from J; junction bases left unmatched: 5. CDR3 length equals 15 residues. The DNA for the CDR3 is TGCAGTGCTAGAGATCGACAGGGCTACTCCTACGAGCAGTACTTC. Amino acids: CSARDRQGYSYEQYF.

The genes are TRBV6-2 or TRBV6-3 and TRBJ2-7, with 11 bases matching TRBD2. V gave up 5 bases and J gave up 4 bases; unmatched junction bases: 7. Germline loops: CDR1 MNHEY, CDR2 SVGEGT. The CDR3 length is 15 residues. CDR3 protein: CASSGAGTSGYEQYF. CDR3 nucleotide sequence: TGTGCCAGCAGTGGAGCCGGGACTAGCGGTTACGAGCAGTACTTC.

This sequence joins TRBV3-1 and TRBJ2-2, with D hard to call. The length of the CDR3 is 12 residues. Germline CDR1 reads LGHDT; CDR2 reads YNNKEL (reference sequence). With 3 bases removed from V and 7 bases from J, the gap between germline ends came to 6 bases. The CDR3 sequence: CASSHSGGELFF. The CDR3 DNA reads TGTGCCAGCAGCCACTCTGGCGGGGAGCTGTTTTTT.

The CDR3: CASSPGELFF. The DNA for the CDR3 is TGTGCCAGCAGCCCAGGGGAGCTGTTTTTT. The chain links TRBV7-9 to TRBJ2-2; D remains ambiguous. The CDR3 loop spans 10 amino acids. CDR1 SEHNR and CDR2 FQNEAQ come from the germline V gene (reference sequence). Trimming took off 5 bases at V and 8 bases at J, with 3 bases between the two ends. The full variable domain, in which reference TRBV7-9 and TRBJ2-2 provide the parts outside the CDR3, is DTGVSQNPRHKITKRGQNVTFRCDPISEHNRLYWYRQTLGQGPEFLTYFQNEAQLEKSRLLSDRFSAERPKGSFSTLEIQRTEQGDSAMYLCASSPGELFFGEGSRLTVL.

The chain uses TRBV6-2 or TRBV6-3 and TRBJ1-1; TRBD1 might be the D (6 bases). V dropped 10 bases and J dropped 3 bases, with 15 bases sitting between them. Germline lookup yields CDR1 MNHEY and CDR2 SVGEGT. The CDR3 is made up of 13 amino acids. CDR3 amino acids: CATPTGSYTEAFF. The CDR3 nucleotides read TGTGCCACCCCCACAGGGTCCTACACTGAAGCTTTCTTT.

This clonotype occurred many times. V and J are TRBV11-2 and TRBJ2-2; 9 bases match TRBD1. This CDR3 contains 16 residues. Germline V gene lookup returns CDR1 SGHAT and CDR2 FQNNGV. The V gene end was trimmed by 2 bases and the J gene end by 7 bases; junction bases not matched to a gene: 8. Here the CDR3 reads CASSLMGQGRLGELFF. The CDR3 DNA follows: TGTGCCAGCAGCTTAATGGGACAGGGAAGACTCGGGGAGCTGTTTTTT.

This chain connects TRBV7-3 to TRBJ2-2; D not certain. The CDR3 covers 13 residues. V was clipped by 5 bases and J by 6 bases, with 10 bases between them. Germline-derived CDR1 and CDR2 are SGHTA and FQGTGA. The CDR3 is CASSEEWAGELFF. The CDR3 DNA sequence: TGTGCCAGCAGCGAAGAGTGGGCCGGGGAGCTGTTTTTT.

This clonotype was detected many times. V is TRBV3-1 and J is TRBJ1-6, with TRBD1 identical over 7 bases. With V trimmed by 0 bases and J by 7 bases, 6 bases remained unmatched. The CDR3 extends over 16 amino acids. The germline CDR1 and CDR2 sequences are LGHDT and YNNKEL (reference sequence). The CDR3 reads CASSQDPRGRNSPLHF. In DNA form, the CDR3 reads TGTGCCAGCAGCCAAGACCCCAGGGGGAGGAATTCACCCCTCCACTTT.